This TCR beta chain is from a study of T cell responses to AZD1222 COVID-19 vaccine. On the study more broadly: Second doses at about 4 or about 12 weeks were pooled.

V was clipped by 1 base and J by 7 bases, with 11 bases between them. The germline CDR1 and CDR2 sequences are SNHLY and FYNNEI. The length of the CDR3 is 14 residues. Findings and caveats of the study: Regions left unmutated in variants are reportedly the target of nearly half of spike-specific TCRs. All repertoire sampling was performed exclusively after the peak T cell response. Most donors were white British and more were female, and clonal diversity was possibly underestimated.

Concerning this clone: Its antigen is unknown.

Sequencing used immunoSEQ multiplex PCR; TCRdb keeps in-frame clones, though not all of them. Among fewer than 110,000 clones listed, around 90% were seen once. The source was peripheral blood, collected on day 0 of AZD1222 vaccination. The TCR was taken from an adult in good health. The chain couples TRBV2 to TRBJ1-5, with D perhaps matching TRBD1 (6 bases). The chain's CDR3 is CASSEGTAWQPQHF. CDR3 DNA sequence: TGTGCCAGCAGTGAAGGGACAGCTTGGCAGCCCCAGCATTTT.